Each of the 13 T cell receptor beta chains below was sequenced from the same sample in a study of radiation and T cells in renal cell carcinoma. Time point reported: blood 2 weeks post-SBRT. Treatment: 15 Gy SBRT to primary tumor, nephrectomy 4 weeks later. The data were produced by immunoSEQ multiplex PCR, yet TCRdb's version contains in-frame clones alone and is incomplete. The sample records roughly 150,000 clones, roughly 86% being singletons. The sequenced sample was blood, obtained from a patient whose treatment included radiotherapy and nephrectomy. These receptor sequences come from a woman aged 45-65 years with renal cell carcinoma.

The chain combines TRBV29-1 with TRBJ1-1; D is unresolved. This CDR3 contains 15 residues. Germline CDR1 reads SQVTM; CDR2 reads ANQGSEA. Between the trimmed V and J ends, which lost 6 bases and 0 bases, there was a span of 17 bases. CDR3 nucleotide sequence: TGCAGCGTGGGTTATAAGGGCCCCATGAACACTGAAGCTTTCTTT. Its translation: CSVGYKGPMNTEAFF. Variable domain in full (rest from reference TRBV29-1 and TRBJ1-1): SAVISQKPSRDICQRGTSLTIQCQVDSQVTMMFWYRQQPGQSLTLIATANQGSEATYESGFVIDKFPISRPNLTFSTLTVSNMSPEDSSIYLCSVGYKGPMNTEAFFGQGTRLTVV.

The gene calls are TRBV11-2 and TRBJ2-7; D uncertain. Germline-derived CDR1 and CDR2 are SGHAT and FQNNGV. CDR3 length: 15 amino acids. V lost 3 bases and J 4 bases, leaving 16 bases between the germline ends. CDR3 residues: CASSFNPSLGYEQYF. The CDR3 region has the DNA TGTGCCAGCAGCTTTAACCCCAGTTTAGGTTACGAGCAGTACTTC.

The chain is built from TRBV6-5 and TRBJ2-1, with TRBD2 matching 10 bases. The CDR3 extends over 15 amino acids. The junction had 8 bases not matched to a gene; V was cut back by 5 bases and J by 7 bases. Germline V lookup: CDR1 MNHEY, CDR2 SVGAGI. The CDR3: CASSRERGGLNEQFF. The CDR3 bases are TGTGCCAGCAGTCGCGAGCGGGGGGGCCTTAATGAGCAGTTCTTC.

This clone was observed once. This chain uses TRBV19 with TRBJ2-1; TRBD2 matches at 10 bases. Germline V gene sequence: CDR1 LNHDA, CDR2 SQIVND (reference sequence). V lost 2 bases, J lost 2 bases, and 6 bases stayed unmatched. This CDR3 comprises 17 residues. CDR3 sequence reads: CASSITSSGGPYNEQFF. The CDR3, as DNA: TGTGCCAGTAGTATAACATCTAGCGGGGGCCCCTACAATGAGCAGTTCTTC.

The chain recombines TRBV11-3 with TRBJ2-1; D is unclear. The CDR3 is made up of 13 amino acids. Germline V lookup: CDR1 SGHNT, CDR2 YENEEA. The V and J ends lost 5 bases and 6 bases respectively, with 11 bases between them. CDR3 sequence (DNA): TGTGCCAGCAGCCATGACATTGCCAATGAGCAGTTCTTC. Its protein product is CASSHDIANEQFF.

This chain joins TRBV10-3 and TRBJ1-1, with D perhaps matching TRBD1 (5 bases). Germline V gives CDR1 ENHRY, CDR2 SYGVKD. This CDR3 comprises 14 residues. The V gene lost 3 bases and the J gene lost 2 bases, with 10 bases spanning the gap. The CDR3 reads CAISDQGGNTEAFF. The CDR3 bases are TGTGCCATCAGTGATCAGGGAGGCAACACTGAAGCTTTCTTT.

This clone was detected only once. The chain uses TRBV5-4 and TRBJ2-5; TRBD2 matches at 12 bases. The germline V gene encodes CDR1 SGHNT and CDR2 YYREEE (reference sequence). This CDR3 contains 15 residues. Unmatched junction bases numbered 6, after V lost 4 bases and J lost 5 bases. The CDR3 is CASSETSGGRETQYF. DNA for the CDR3: TGTGCCAGCAGCGAGACTAGCGGGGGACGGGAGACCCAGTACTTC.

This chain uses TRBV29-1 with TRBJ2-1, with 7 bases identical to TRBD1. CDR1 and CDR2 from the germline V gene are SQVTM and ANQGSEA. The CDR3 is 15 residues long. Germline trimming cut 2 bases from V and 5 bases from J; bases unmatched to any gene: 9. The CDR3 DNA reads TGCAGCGTTGAACAGGGGCAGGGGGTTAACAATGAGCAGTTCTTC. Translation gives CSVEQGQGVNNEQFF.

The rearrangement uses TRBV29-1 and TRBJ2-5, with TRBD2 matching over 7 bases. CDR1 and CDR2 from the germline V gene are SQVTM and ANQGSEA. Trimming took 5 bases from V and 4 from J; bases not matched to a gene: 4. This CDR3 has 12 amino acids. The CDR3 loop reads CSVRAGVETQYF. DNA for the CDR3: TGCAGCGTTCGCGCGGGGGTAGAGACCCAGTACTTC. The whole variable domain, filled in from reference TRBV29-1 and TRBJ2-5, reads SAVISQKPSRDICQRGTSLTIQCQVDSQVTMMFWYRQQPGQSLTLIATANQGSEATYESGFVIDKFPISRPNLTFSTLTVSNMSPEDSSIYLCSVRAGVETQYFGPGTRLLVL.

This clone is a singleton in its sample. CDR3 sequence reads: CASSAPSTGGSYNSPLHF. The CDR3 nucleotides read TGTGCCAGCAGTGCTCCGTCTACAGGGGGCTCCTATAATTCACCCCTCCACTTT. The rearrangement links TRBV2 to TRBJ1-6, with 8 bases identical to TRBD1. The germline CDR1 and CDR2 sequences are SNHLY and FYNNEI. V lost 4 bases and J lost 0; bases outside the gene matches: 8. This CDR3 is 18 amino acids long.

The rearrangement uses TRBV7-2 and TRBJ2-5; either TRBD1 or TRBD2 may fit D (6 bases each). The CDR3 covers 15 residues. Germline V gives CDR1 SGHTA, CDR2 FQGNSA. The ends were cut back, 6 bases at V and 4 bases at J, with 18 bases in the middle. The CDR3 spells CASRPGGGRGETQYF. The DNA for the CDR3 is TGTGCCAGCAGGCCTGGAGGGGGTAGAGGAGAGACCCAGTACTTC.

This clone turned up a few times. CDR3 amino acids: CASSALQGVSYNSPLHF. The CDR3 DNA reads TGTGCCAGTAGTGCCCTACAGGGCGTCTCCTATAATTCACCCCTCCACTTT. This chain connects TRBV19 to TRBJ1-6; TRBD1 might be the D (6 bases). CDR3 length: 17 amino acids. Trimming pared 5 bases from V and 0 bases from J, leaving 14 bases between. Germline V gene sequence: CDR1 LNHDA, CDR2 SQIVND (reference sequence).

This chain connects TRBV5-1 to TRBJ2-7; D remains unclear. Trimming took off 0 bases at V and 0 bases at J, with 7 bases between the two ends. This CDR3 is built from 14 residues. Per germline, CDR1 SGHRS and CDR2 YFSETQ. The CDR3 coding sequence is TGCGCCAGCAGCTTGGTCGGAGCCTCCTACGAGCAGTACTTC. It specifies CASSLVGASYEQYF. Complete variable domain (other parts from reference TRBV5-1 and TRBJ2-7): KAGVTQTPRYLIKTRGQQVTLSCSPISGHRSVSWYQQTPGQGLQFLFEYFSETQRNKGNFPGRFSGRQFSNSRSEMNVSTLELGDSALYLCASSLVGASYEQYFGPGTRLTVT.